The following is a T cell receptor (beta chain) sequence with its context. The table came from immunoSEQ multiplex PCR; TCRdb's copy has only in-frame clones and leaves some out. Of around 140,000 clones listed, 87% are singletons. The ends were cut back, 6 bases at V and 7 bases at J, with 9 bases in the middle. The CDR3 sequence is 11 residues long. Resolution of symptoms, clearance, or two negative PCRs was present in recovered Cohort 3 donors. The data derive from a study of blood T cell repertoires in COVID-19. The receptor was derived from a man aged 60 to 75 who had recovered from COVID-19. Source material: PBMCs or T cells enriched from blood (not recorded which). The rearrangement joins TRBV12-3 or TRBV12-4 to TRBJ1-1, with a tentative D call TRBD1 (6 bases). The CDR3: CASRNRVEAFF. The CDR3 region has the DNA TGTGCCAGCAGAAACAGGGTTGAAGCTTTCTTT.